This T cell receptor (beta chain) was profiled in a study of blood T cell repertoires in COVID-19. Study-level information: There were acute and convalescent COVID-19 samples, and they came from the United States, Italy and Spain. T cells, B-cell-depleted T cells, or PBMCs provided the cDNA or gDNA that served as material.

The CDR3 sequence is 13 residues long. The germline V and J ends were trimmed by 0 bases and 3 bases, with 7 bases remaining between them. Germline CDR1 and CDR2: SGHRS and YFSETQ. How the authors handled the data: Nucleated cell number was recorded as an estimate derived from reference gene primer amplification. Sequenced by immunoSEQ multiplex PCR; TCRdb stores in-frame clones only, minus some. V, J and clone size were drawn from that table, and D and trimming were deduced from the DNA. The sample has about 160,000 clones; under 85% are singletons. Sequenced input: peripheral blood. The receptor was derived from a man in his 70s with acute or convalescent COVID-19. The rearrangement uses TRBV5-1 and TRBJ2-7; D perhaps matches TRBD1 (6 bases). The CDR3, as DNA: TGCGCCAGCAGCTTGGGGGGGCTCTACGAGCAGTACTTC. Encoded protein: CASSLGGLYEQYF.